This T cell receptor (beta chain) is from a study of vaccination effects on CD4 cells after COVID-19. Expansion with viral peptide pools was applied to antigen-specific CD4+ T cells by the ViraFEST assay prior to sequencing. Culture proceeded for approximately 10 days, and CD4+ T cells were then isolated. Supplemented with roughly 9 IU/ml IL-2 and around 10 ug/ml peptides, around 2 million PBMC per well were kept in culture. Replacing half the medium with IL-2 medium was done on days 3 and 7. Measured with immunoSEQ multiplex PCR; TCRdb has only the in-frame clones, and not every one. The sample comprises tens of thousands of clones, approximately 80% of which are singletons, and less than 3% rests with the top ten. The CDR3 is 14 residues long. CDR1 and CDR2 (germline): SGHTA, FQGNSA. V was clipped by 6 bases and J by 5 bases; unmatched bases: 7. A remark on this clone: Its antigen is unidentified.

The sequencing here drew on CD4+ T cells from PBMCs cultured with HCoV-229E spike peptides, taken before COVID-19 vaccination. V is TRBV7-2 and J is TRBJ2-5; 9 bases agree with TRBD1. The clonotype comes from a human donor who received a COVID-19 vaccine. The DNA of the CDR3 is TGTGCCAGCAGGGTAACAGGGGGCTCGGAGACCCAGTACTTC. Translating it yields CASRVTGGSETQYF.